The clone carrying this TCR beta chain occurred many times. Its target is unknown. Notes on the study in general: Tumor-infiltrating Treg TCR alpha and beta sequences overlapped most with tumor naive CD4+ T cells, then blood naive.

Purified naive CD4+ T cells were depleted of CD25+ Tregs. Semi-nested PCR with Nested Universal Primer A followed constant-region reverse priming of full-length variable regions. TCRdb fed the 5' RACE reads into MiXCR, producing one record per CDR3 protein. The sample has 30,000 to 40,000 distinct CDR3 sequences; about a quarter are singletons. The CDR3 extends over 15 amino acids. Germline V gives CDR1 MGHRA, CDR2 YSYEKL. Trimming stripped 4 bases from V and 4 bases from J, with 16 bases between. Source material: naive CD4+ T cells sorted from a lymph node. Subset meaning: naive CD4+ T cells, CD4+CD45RA+CD25-. The chain employs TRBV4-1 and TRBJ1-1, with D unresolved. The sequence derives from a female donor with breast cancer. CDR3: CASSPRQAPGTEAFF. The CDR3 nucleotides read TGCGCCAGCAGCCCTAGGCAGGCGCCGGGCACTGAAGCTTTCTTT.